The source of this T cell receptor beta chain is a study of OX40 agonist ivuxolimab in advanced cancers. The wider study: Head and neck, renal cell, melanoma or hepatocellular carcinoma were the cancers that dose-escalation patients had. A mean age of approximately 64 years, range about 20 to 79, was recorded, and 82.7% were male.

Sequenced by immunoSEQ multiplex PCR; TCRdb stores in-frame clones only, minus some. The sample holds tens of thousands of clones, over 80% seen once. A word on this clone: Antigen specificity is unknown.

Study outcomes and limitations: The study observed clonal expansion of CD4+ and CD8+ blood T cells by week 6 at 0.1 to 3.0 mg/kg.

The germline V gene has CDR1 SNHLY and CDR2 FYNNEI. The length of the CDR3 is 14 residues. V dropped 6 bases and J dropped 11; count of bases not matched to a gene: 13. The sample in question was CD4+ or CD8+ T cells sorted from blood, obtained in a trial of the OX40 agonist ivuxolimab. The rearrangement joins TRBV2 to TRBJ2-4, with 7 positions matching TRBD2. The sequence derives from an adult with an advanced solid tumor such as melanoma, head and neck, liver or kidney cancer. Here the CDR3 DNA reads TGTGCCAGCAGGGGGAGGGGCCCCGACAGTTTTCAGTACTTC. As protein: CASRGRGPDSFQYF. Filled out from reference TRBV2 and TRBJ2-4, the complete variable domain reads EPEVTQTPSHQVTQMGQEVILRCVPISNHLYFYWYRQILGQKVEFLVSFYNNEISEKSEIFDDQFSVERPDGSNFTLKIRSTKLEDSAMYFCASRGRGPDSFQYFGAGTRLSVL.